Below, 18 T cell receptor beta chains from the same sample are listed, as sequenced in a study of blood T cell repertoires in COVID-19 (dated by TCRdb to 2019 to 2021). Library preparation employed the immunoSEQ multiplex PCR assay. TCRdb stores this immuneACCESS table with in-frame sequences only. Part of the clones is absent; in the studies checked, under half of the shortfall reflects unresolved V genes, and no reason is known for the rest. Counted in this sample were around 67,000 clones; 70% to 75% of them appeared once. The ten largest clones represent less than 40% of the sample. The sample taken for sequencing was peripheral blood. Receptor source: a woman in her 70s with acute or convalescent COVID-19.

This clone was seen a single time. This chain uses TRBV19 with TRBJ1-5; 7 bases are shared with TRBD1. CDR3 length: 21 amino acids. In germline, CDR1 is LNHDA, CDR2 SQIVND (reference sequence). V lost 6 bases to trimming and J lost 0 bases; unmatched junction nucleotides: 23. The CDR3 here is CASSNKRIGTATLYSNQPQHF. CDR3 nucleotides: TGTGCCAGTAGCAACAAAAGGATCGGGACAGCCACACTCTATAGCAATCAGCCCCAGCATTTT.

This clone was found a few times. The chain couples TRBV5-1 to TRBJ1-1; D is unresolved. Germline V gene sequence: CDR1 SGHRS, CDR2 YFSETQ. Trimming removed 0 bases from V and 5 bases from J, with 8 bases in between. CDR3 length equals 13 residues. The CDR3 nucleotides read TGCGCCAGCAGCTTGGAACAGTTGACTGAAGCTTTCTTT. Translation gives CASSLEQLTEAFF.

This clone was picked up one time. The gene calls are TRBV7-2 and TRBJ2-1; 8 bases agree with TRBD2. Germline values: CDR1 SGHTA, CDR2 FQGNSA. This CDR3 spans 14 amino acids. Trimming took 5 bases from V and 7 from J; bases not matched to a gene: 7. CDR3: CASSVGTSWNEQFF. CDR3 nucleotides: TGTGCCAGCAGCGTCGGGACTAGTTGGAATGAGCAGTTCTTC.

The V and J genes are TRBV9 and TRBJ1-2; 7 nucleotides match TRBD1. Germline V lookup: CDR1 SGDLS, CDR2 YYNGEE. CDR3 size: 15 residues. V was clipped by 3 bases and J by 0 bases; unmatched bases: 5. CDR3 protein: CASSAGTGANYGYTF. The CDR3 DNA reads TGTGCCAGCAGCGCGGGAACAGGGGCTAACTATGGCTACACCTTC.

The gene calls are TRBV19 and TRBJ2-2; 11 bases line up with TRBD1. Germline V gene sequence: CDR1 LNHDA, CDR2 SQIVND (reference sequence). J was trimmed by 6 bases and V by 5 bases; bases with no gene match: 5. The CDR3 extends over 15 amino acids. The CDR3 region is CASSPDRGPAGELFF. The CDR3 coding sequence is TGTGCCAGTAGTCCGGACAGGGGGCCCGCCGGGGAGCTGTTTTTT.

The CDR3 coding sequence is TGTGCCAGCAGCCCCCCCGACGGAGAAGTCAACCAAGAGACCCAGTACTTC. Its translation is CASSPPDGEVNQETQYF. The chain is built from TRBV11-2 and TRBJ2-5; D ambiguous. CDR1 SGHAT and CDR2 FQNNGV come from the germline V gene. The CDR3 runs 17 residues. Trimming took 5 bases from V and 0 from J, leaving 19 bases between them.

J is TRBJ2-2 and V is TRBV9, with TRBD1 matching over 7 bases. The CDR3 is 16 amino acids. J was trimmed by 4 bases and V by 7 bases; bases with no gene match: 13. Looked up from germline, CDR1 is SGDLS and CDR2 is YYNGEE. The CDR3 sequence: CASEPFGAGGTGELFF. DNA for the CDR3: TGTGCCAGCGAACCCTTCGGGGCAGGGGGCACCGGGGAGCTGTTTTTT.

The chain uses TRBV5-6 and TRBJ2-2; 7 nucleotides align to TRBD1. CDR1 and CDR2 from the germline V gene are SGHDT and YYEEEE. Germline trimming cut 1 base from V and 2 bases from J; bases unmatched to any gene: 2. This CDR3 contains 15 residues. In DNA, the CDR3 is TGTGCCAGCAGCTTGAGGGGGCAAAACACCGGGGAGCTGTTTTTT. Its protein is CASSLRGQNTGELFF.

The chain links TRBV7-2 to TRBJ1-5; no definite D call. From germline, CDR1 is SGHTA and CDR2 FQGNSA. CDR3 length equals 15 residues. Trimming took off 6 bases at V and 1 base at J, with 13 bases between the two ends. CDR3 sequence: CASRLEVGSNQPQHF. The CDR3 DNA reads as TGTGCCAGCAGACTGGAGGTTGGGAGCAATCAGCCCCAGCATTTT.

The V call is TRBV19, the J call TRBJ1-5; TRBD1 is a possible D gene (5 bases). Germline-derived CDR1 and CDR2 are LNHDA and SQIVND (reference sequence). V was shortened by 1 base and J by 4 bases, with 8 bases between the two germline ends. The CDR3 contains 14 residues. CDR3 bases: TGTGCCAGTAGTATAGGGGGGGTGAATCAGCCCCAGCATTTT. Residues: CASSIGGVNQPQHF.

This clone came up once. The chain carries TRBV19 and TRBJ1-2, with 8 bases aligning to TRBD1. The CDR3 sequence is 14 residues long. Germline loops: CDR1 LNHDA, CDR2 SQIVND (reference sequence). The J segment lost 7 bases and the V segment lost 6 bases, leaving 10 bases of the junction unmatched. DNA of the CDR3: TGTGCCAGTAGACTAAACAGGGGGGCTCTTGGCTACACCTTC. Amino acids: CASRLNRGALGYTF.

In this sample, this clone turned up a few times. V and J are TRBV7-9 and TRBJ1-1; TRBD1 is a possible D gene (5 bases). The CDR3 spans 13 residues. In germline, CDR1 is SEHNR, CDR2 FQNEAQ (reference sequence). Deletions cut 1 base from V and 6 bases from J, with 9 bases between. In DNA form, the CDR3 reads TGTGCCAGCAGCTTAGACCCGGGGGCTGAAGCTTTCTTT. Its protein is CASSLDPGAEAFF.

This clone was counted only a few times. V is TRBV4-3 and J is TRBJ2-5; the match to TRBD2 covers 10 bases. The CDR3 loop spans 13 amino acids. V dropped 4 bases and J dropped 5; count of bases not matched to a gene: 1. In germline, CDR1 is LGHNA, CDR2 YSLEER. CDR3 loop: CASSPGLAETQYF. In DNA form, the CDR3 reads TGCGCCAGCAGCCCGGGACTAGCGGAGACCCAGTACTTC.

Only a few counts were recorded for this clone. V gene TRBV7-8 combines with J gene TRBJ2-1; 9 nucleotides line up with TRBD1. The CDR3 runs 15 residues. Germline loops: CDR1 SGHVS, CDR2 FQNEAQ. V shed 3 bases and J 8 bases; nucleotides not matched to a gene: 8. This chain's CDR3 is CASSFTGTGKDEQFF. CDR3 DNA sequence: TGTGCCAGCAGCTTCACCGGGACAGGGAAAGATGAGCAGTTCTTC.

This clone has just one count. The chain links TRBV6-1 to TRBJ2-7, with 11 bases fitting TRBD2. CDR3 length: 16 amino acids. CDR1 and CDR2 from the germline V gene are MNHNS and SASEGT. V lost 4 bases to trimming and J lost 2 bases; unmatched junction nucleotides: 7. CDR3 DNA sequence: TGTGCCAGCAGTGCTTTGACTAGCGGGGTTGCCTACGAGCAGTACTTC. Translated, it gives CASSALTSGVAYEQYF.

CDR3 bases: TGTGCCAGCAGTTTGTTGTTAGCGGGGAACAATGAGCAGTTCTTC. It translates to CASSLLLAGNNEQFF. J is TRBJ2-1 and V is TRBV27; 8 nucleotides match TRBD2. Germline values: CDR1 MNHEY, CDR2 SMNVEV (reference sequence). After removal of 3 bases from V and 5 bases from J, the junction contained 6 bases not matched to a gene. The CDR3 runs to 15 residues.

The rearrangement links TRBV29-1 to TRBJ2-7; 7 bases agree with TRBD1. Germline CDR1 reads SQVTM; CDR2 reads ANQGSEA. The CDR3 has 14 amino acids. V gave up 4 bases and J gave up 4 bases; unmatched junction bases: 10. CDR3: CSVGRGQIGYEQYF. The CDR3, as DNA: TGCAGCGTTGGTAGGGGGCAGATAGGGTACGAGCAGTACTTC.

This chain links TRBV2 with TRBJ1-2; no clear D. The V gene lost 6 bases and the J gene lost 4 bases, with 9 bases spanning the gap. The V gene's germline CDR1 is SNHLY and CDR2 FYNNEI. The CDR3 is 12 residues long. Here the CDR3 reads CASREGGYGYTF. CDR3 nucleotides: TGTGCCAGCAGGGAGGGAGGCTATGGCTACACCTTC.